The rows below give T cell receptor beta chains drawn from one sample of a study of blood T cell repertoires in COVID-19. This table comes from immunoSEQ multiplex PCR, and its TCRdb copy is limited to in-frame clones, with some not included. The sample carries under 300,000 clones, 88% recorded once. The sequenced sample was PBMCs or T cells enriched from blood (not recorded which). These receptors originate from a woman aged 50 to 60 who had recovered from COVID-19. CDR3s include the opening cysteine and the closing phenylalanine or tryptophan.

v_call	j_call	cdr3_aa
TRBV7-2	TRBJ2-7	CASRSGGGSLEQYF
TRBV5-1	TRBJ1-4	CASSPTGAMNEKLFF
TRBV19	TRBJ2-7	CARPWGCRGPYEQYF
TRBV13	TRBJ1-3	CASGSRGTPGTIYF
TRBV11-1	TRBJ1-1	CASSPRQRNTEAFF
TRBV10-2	TRBJ1-2	CASRGQGANYGYTF
TRBV19	TRBJ1-2	CASASWDSQNYGYTF
TRBV11-2	TRBJ2-7	CASSVDRDEQYF
TRBV7-2	TRBJ2-7	CASSLKLAGVLYEQYF
TRBV24-1	TRBJ2-1	CATSDLAAYNEQFF